The 13 T cell receptor beta chains below come from one sample, sequenced in a study of shared clonotypes between healthy human individuals. Here immunoSEQ multiplex PCR was the method, and the copy in TCRdb shows in-frame clones only, minus some. The sample shows about 1,800,000 clones, about 95% of them seen only once. The naive CD8 fraction comprised CD45RO-negative cells positively selected for CCR7 and excluded terminally differentiated effector memory CD45RA+ cells. Source material: naive CD8+ T cells sorted from blood. The receptors stem from a man between 18 and 35 years old in good health.

This sequence joins TRBV13 and TRBJ2-7, with TRBD2 matching over 7 bases. The CDR3 is 14 residues long. V lost 1 base and J lost 5; bases outside the gene matches: 5. CDR1 and CDR2 from the germline V gene are PRHDT and FYEKMQ (reference sequence). The CDR3 loop reads CASSLAERDHEQYF. CDR3 sequence (DNA): TGTGCCAGCAGCTTAGCCGAGCGGGACCACGAGCAGTACTTC.

The V gene is TRBV4-2, the J gene TRBJ1-1; D might be TRBD1 (5 bases). This CDR3 has 15 amino acids. The germline V and J ends were trimmed by 5 bases and 2 bases, with 15 bases remaining between them. Looked up from germline, CDR1 is LGHNA and CDR2 is YNFKEQ. The CDR3 DNA follows: TGTGCCAGCAGCTCTCCCCGGGACGGAAACACTGAAGCTTTCTTT. The encoded protein is CASSSPRDGNTEAFF.

The rearrangement joins TRBV14 to TRBJ1-4; 7 bases fit TRBD1. CDR3 size: 15 residues. CDR1 SGHDN and CDR2 FVKESK come from the germline V gene. V trimming: 5 bases; J trimming: 8 bases; junction bases outside the gene matches: 11. CDR3 residues: CASSYHRGVGEKLFF. In DNA, the CDR3 is TGTGCCAGCAGCTACCACAGGGGTGTAGGAGAAAAACTGTTTTTT.

The gene calls are TRBV7-9 and TRBJ2-2; 7 bases are a match to TRBD1. V gave up 2 bases and J gave up 2 bases; unmatched junction bases: 5. The length of the CDR3 is 16 residues. In germline, CDR1 is SEHNR, CDR2 FQNEAQ (reference sequence). This CDR3 reads CASSLSTGINTGELFF. The CDR3 region has the DNA TGTGCCAGCAGCTTATCGACAGGGATTAACACCGGGGAGCTGTTTTTT.

The chain combines TRBV7-9 with TRBJ2-5, with 9 bases matching TRBD2. Trimming removed 1 base from V and 4 bases from J; junction bases left unmatched: 10. The CDR3 is 17 amino acids. Germline V gene lookup returns CDR1 SEHNR and CDR2 FQNEAQ (reference sequence). CDR3 residues: CASSLGVAGDMGETQYF. For the CDR3, the DNA is TGTGCCAGCAGCTTAGGGGTAGCGGGAGATATGGGAGAGACCCAGTACTTC.

As regards this clone: The same CDR3 can be traced to other DNA sequences in this sample. The genes are TRBV30 and TRBJ1-2, with D possibly matching TRBD1 (5 bases). Germline CDR1 reads GTSNPN; CDR2 reads SVGIG (reference sequence). V was trimmed by 0 bases and J by 4 bases, leaving 9 bases between them. There are 13 residues in the CDR3. This chain's CDR3 is CAWSVGVGYGYTF. The CDR3 region has the DNA TGTGCCTGGAGTGTGGGGGTTGGCTATGGCTACACCTTC.

The chain employs TRBV19 and TRBJ1-5; tentative D call: TRBD1 (5 bases). This CDR3 is 16 amino acids long. V gave up 6 bases and J gave up 6 bases, with 21 bases separating them. Germline assignment: CDR1 LNHDA and CDR2 SQIVND (reference sequence). This CDR3 is CASSPKWARGPQPQHF. DNA for the CDR3: TGTGCCAGTAGCCCAAAGTGGGCACGGGGCCCTCAGCCCCAGCATTTT.

The chain is built from TRBV6-6 and TRBJ2-5; 13 bases match TRBD2. This CDR3 has 15 residues. Per germline, CDR1 MNHNY and CDR2 SVGAGI (reference sequence). The V segment lost 1 base and the J segment 7 bases; nucleotides outside the gene matches: 3. CDR3 bases: TGTGCCAGCAGTTACTGGACTAGCGGGAGCGGGACCCAGTACTTC. Its protein is CASSYWTSGSGTQYF.

This CDR3 is CASSGEGSTDTQYF. For the CDR3, the DNA is TGTGCCAGCAGTGGAGAAGGATCCACAGATACGCAGTATTTT. This chain uses TRBV2 with TRBJ2-3, with D unresolved. V was shortened by 4 bases and J by 2 bases, with 10 bases between the two germline ends. The germline gives CDR1 SNHLY, CDR2 FYNNEI. The CDR3 runs 14 residues.

The rearrangement uses TRBV5-4 and TRBJ2-3; 11 bases are a match to TRBD1. CDR1 and CDR2 from the germline V gene are SGHNT and YYREEE (reference sequence). With V trimmed by 7 bases and J by 3 bases, 7 bases remained unmatched. The CDR3 covers 15 residues. The DNA for the CDR3 is TGTGCCAGCTCTCGAGGGACAGGGGGGACAGATACGCAGTATTTT. Translating it yields CASSRGTGGTDTQYF.

On this clone itself: Other DNA variants within this sample encode the same CDR3. The gene calls are TRBV5-6 and TRBJ2-5; D ambiguous. V was cut by 0 bases and J by 8 bases, with 11 bases left in between. Germline loops: CDR1 SGHDT, CDR2 YYEEEE. This CDR3 has 13 residues. The CDR3 bases are TGTGCCAGCAGCTTGGACCCCGAGGAAACCCAGTACTTC. Its translation is CASSLDPEETQYF. The variable domain in full, with the rest retrieved from reference TRBV5-6 and TRBJ2-5, is DAGVTQSPTHLIKTRGQQVTLRCSPKSGHDTVSWYQQALGQGPQFIFQYYEEEERQRGNFPDRFSGHQFPNYSSELNVNALLLGDSALYLCASSLDPEETQYFGPGTRLLVL.

With regard to this clone: Other DNA sequences in this sample translate to the same CDR3. The V and J genes are TRBV13 and TRBJ2-1; 7 bases are a match to TRBD2. With V trimmed by 3 bases and J by 4 bases, 3 bases remained unmatched. Germline CDR1 reads PRHDT; CDR2 reads FYEKMQ (reference sequence). The CDR3 covers 14 residues. CDR3 loop: CASSFERDYNEQFF. The DNA of the CDR3 is TGTGCCAGCAGCTTCGAGCGGGATTACAATGAGCAGTTCTTC.

The rearrangement joins TRBV29-1 to TRBJ2-3; tentatively, D is TRBD1 (6 bases). Germline-derived CDR1 and CDR2 are SQVTM and ANQGSEA. Trimming removed 1 base at V and 1 base at J, with 6 bases between. The CDR3 has 13 residues. The CDR3 here is CSVEGTGTDTQYF. CDR3 nucleotide sequence: TGCAGCGTTGAAGGGACAGGCACAGATACGCAGTATTTT.